The present T cell receptor (beta chain) was sequenced within a study of shared clonotypes between healthy human individuals. About this clone itself: The antigen is not known.

Germline V CDR1 and CDR2: MNHNY, SVGAGI (reference sequence). The CDR3 has 12 residues. The V and J ends lost 5 bases and 2 bases respectively, with 7 bases between them. On sorted subsets, replicate PCRs used approximately 200 ng DNA, or about 30,000 T cell genomes. The protocol was immunoSEQ multiplex PCR, while the TCRdb copy is restricted to in-frame clones and leaves out a portion. The sample includes about 2 million clones, roughly 94% of them seen just once. Study results and limitations: All-four-donor shared clonotypes had higher generation probabilities than non-shared clonotypes did. Large sequencing depth failed to make sorted-subset sequencing complete, rarefaction showed.

The V and J genes are TRBV6-6 and TRBJ2-7; D remains unclear. The sequencing sample was made of naive CD4+ T cells sorted from blood. The sample's subset: CD45RA+ positively selected. The sequence was collected from a man between 18 and 29 years old in good health. The DNA of the CDR3 is TGTGCCAGCAGTCCCCCGGCCTACGAGCAGTACTTC. Translation gives CASSPPAYEQYF.